These T cell receptor beta chains were read from a single sample in a study of radiation and T cells in renal cell carcinoma. Sequencing was performed with immunoSEQ multiplex PCR; in TCRdb, only in-frame clones are kept and a portion is missing. Of around 95,000 clones in the sample, around 84% were seen once. The sample here was blood, taken from a patient whose treatment included radiotherapy and nephrectomy. The source is a man aged 55 to 70 with renal cell carcinoma. CDR3s include the opening cysteine and the closing phenylalanine or tryptophan. D genes are given only for firm matches. Expanded clones get a size class; other rows say once, few or many, or leave the size out.

V: TRBV5-6; D: TRBD1; J: TRBJ1-4; size: .; CDR3: CASSFRGRREKLFF; DNA: TGTGCCAGCAGCTTCAGGGGGAGGAGGGAAAAACTGTTTTTT
V: TRBV27; D: .; J: TRBJ1-5; size: once; CDR3: CASSPGESNQPQHF; DNA: TGTGCCAGCAGTCCAGGGGAAAGCAATCAGCCCCAGCATTTT
V: TRBV25-1; D: .; J: TRBJ1-3; size: .; CDR3: CASSEFQGDTIYF; DNA: TGTGCCAGCAGTGAATTCCAAGGAGACACCATATATTTT
V: TRBV11-2; D: .; J: TRBJ1-1; size: few; CDR3: CASSLEMGRKNTEAFF; DNA: TGTGCCAGCAGCTTAGAGATGGGACGGAAGAACACTGAAGCTTTCTTT
V: TRBV2; D: TRBD2; J: TRBJ2-5; size: .; CDR3: CASSEVGSGLALSGTQYF; DNA: TGTGCCAGCAGTGAAGTGGGTTCGGGACTAGCGCTTTCAGGGACCCAGTACTTC
V: TRBV11-3; D: TRBD2; J: TRBJ2-1; size: .; CDR3: CASSPTSGTYNEQFF; DNA: TGTGCCAGCAGCCCGACTAGCGGAACCTACAATGAGCAGTTCTTC
V: TRBV10-3; D: .; J: TRBJ2-5; size: once; CDR3: CAISDAGTRKETQYF; DNA: TGTGCCATCAGTGACGCCGGGACTCGAAAAGAGACCCAGTACTTC
V: TRBV5-1; D: TRBD1; J: TRBJ2-5; size: .; CDR3: CASRSTHRGETQYF; DNA: TGCGCCAGCAGATCTACCCACAGGGGGGAGACCCAGTACTTC
V: TRBV7-8; D: .; J: TRBJ2-7; size: .; CDR3: CASSFLGMGSYEQYF; DNA: TGTGCCAGCAGCTTCTTAGGGATGGGGTCCTACGAGCAGTACTTC
V: TRBV28; D: .; J: TRBJ2-4; size: .; CDR3: CASSYPLGTAKNIQYF; DNA: TGTGCCAGCAGTTATCCTTTGGGGACAGCCAAAAACATTCAGTACTTC
V: TRBV6-6; D: .; J: TRBJ1-4; size: .; CDR3: CASREQGGEKLFF; DNA: TGTGCCAGCAGGGAACAGGGAGGTGAAAAACTGTTTTTT
V: TRBV15; D: .; J: TRBJ2-5; size: .; CDR3: CATSRGFQETQYF; DNA: TGTGCCACCAGCAGGGGTTTCCAAGAGACCCAGTACTTC
V: TRBV5-1; D: TRBD2; J: TRBJ2-1; size: .; CDR3: CASSLIGTSGTLTTEEGYNEQFF; DNA: TGCGCCAGCAGCTTGATTGGGACTAGCGGGACCCTGACAACCGAAGAGGGGTACAATGAGCAGTTCTTC
V: TRBV4-1; D: TRBD2; J: TRBJ2-3; size: .; CDR3: CASSRVVAGVRLGDTQYF; DNA: TGCGCCAGCAGCCGAGTCGTAGCGGGAGTTAGGTTGGGAGATACGCAGTATTTT
V: TRBV18; D: .; J: TRBJ1-5; size: once; CDR3: CASSPSGANQPQHF; DNA: TGTGCCAGCTCACCATCGGGGGCCAATCAGCCCCAGCATTTT
V: TRBV5-4; D: TRBD2; J: TRBJ2-1; size: .; CDR3: CASSPTPSGRALVPGEQFF; DNA: TGTGCCAGCAGCCCAACTCCTAGCGGGAGGGCCTTAGTCCCTGGTGAGCAGTTCTTC
V: TRBV28; D: .; J: TRBJ2-3; size: once; CDR3: CATHTRYTDTQYF; DNA: TGTGCCACCCACACGCGTTACACAGATACGCAGTATTTT
V: TRBV4-3; D: TRBD2; J: TRBJ2-1; size: once; CDR3: CASSQDPLGGSSYNEQFF; DNA: TGCGCCAGCAGCCAAGATCCCCTGGGCGGGAGTTCATACAATGAGCAGTTCTTC
V: TRBV28; D: TRBD1; J: TRBJ2-7; size: .; CDR3: CASSTGQSEQYF; DNA: TGTGCCAGCAGTACGGGACAGAGCGAGCAGTACTTC
V: TRBV6-5; D: .; J: TRBJ2-7; size: .; CDR3: CASRTEGASSYEQYF; DNA: TGTGCCAGCAGAACGGAGGGGGCAAGCTCCTACGAGCAGTACTTC
V: TRBV27; D: TRBD1; J: TRBJ2-2; size: .; CDR3: CASSPGTGGTGELFF; DNA: TGTGCCAGCAGTCCCGGGACAGGGGGCACCGGGGAGCTGTTTTTT
V: TRBV5-4; D: .; J: TRBJ2-5; size: .; CDR3: CASSLAGGYQETQYF; DNA: TGTGCCAGCAGCTTGGCCGGTGGATACCAAGAGACCCAGTACTTC
V: TRBV6-4; D: .; J: TRBJ1-2; size: few; CDR3: CASSRQPGANYGYTF; DNA: TGTGCCAGCAGTCGTCAACCAGGAGCTAACTATGGCTACACCTTC
V: TRBV11-3; D: TRBD2; J: TRBJ2-3; size: .; CDR3: CASSAGTSADTQYF; DNA: TGTGCCAGCAGCGCCGGGACTAGCGCAGATACGCAGTATTTT
V: TRBV28; D: .; J: TRBJ1-2; size: .; CDR3: CASSNQNRDTYGYTF; DNA: TGTGCCAGCAGTAACCAAAACAGGGATACCTATGGCTACACCTTC
V: TRBV7-9; D: TRBD1; J: TRBJ1-1; size: .; CDR3: CASSGDRANTEAFF; DNA: TGTGCCAGCAGTGGGGACAGGGCGAACACTGAAGCTTTCTTT
V: TRBV7-9; D: .; J: TRBJ2-1; size: .; CDR3: CASSLAVGGRLYNEQFF; DNA: TGTGCCAGCAGCTTAGCGGTAGGAGGACGGTTATACAATGAGCAGTTCTTC
V: TRBV27; D: .; J: TRBJ2-3; size: .; CDR3: CASSSLAADTQYF; DNA: TGTGCCAGCAGTTCCCTGGCGGCAGATACGCAGTATTTT
V: TRBV18; D: .; J: TRBJ2-5; size: .; CDR3: CASSPPSISQETQYF; DNA: TGTGCCAGCTCACCACCGAGCATCTCACAAGAGACCCAGTACTTC
V: TRBV9; D: .; J: TRBJ2-5; size: once; CDR3: CASSPTGYQETQYF; DNA: TGTGCCAGCAGCCCTACAGGGTACCAAGAGACCCAGTACTTC
V: TRBV4-1; D: .; J: TRBJ2-3; size: .; CDR3: CASSQRTRGDTQYF; DNA: TGCGCCAGCAGCCAACGGACCCGCGGCGATACGCAGTATTTT
V: TRBV5-1; D: .; J: TRBJ1-1; size: few; CDR3: CASSTDGPEAFF; DNA: TGCGCCAGCAGCACGGATGGACCTGAAGCTTTCTTT
V: TRBV19; D: TRBD2; J: TRBJ2-7; size: .; CDR3: CASSVAGLSYEQYF; DNA: TGTGCCAGTAGTGTAGCGGGTCTCTCCTACGAGCAGTACTTC
V: TRBV29-1; D: .; J: TRBJ2-7; size: .; CDR3: CSVEIDRTYEQYF; DNA: TGCAGCGTTGAGATAGACAGAACCTACGAGCAGTACTTC
V: TRBV7-2; D: TRBD1; J: TRBJ2-7; size: .; CDR3: CASSLAGQAEQYF; DNA: TGTGCCAGCAGCTTAGCCGGACAGGCCGAGCAGTACTTC
V: TRBV5-6; D: TRBD1; J: TRBJ1-2; size: .; CDR3: CASTVGWQGAMGYTF; DNA: TGTGCCAGCACCGTGGGCTGGCAGGGGGCGATGGGCTACACCTTC
V: TRBV9; D: .; J: TRBJ2-1; size: .; CDR3: CASSVDARYGGPAYNEQFF; DNA: TGTGCCAGCAGCGTAGACGCGAGGTACGGTGGTCCCGCCTACAATGAGCAGTTCTTC
V: TRBV4-1; D: TRBD2; J: TRBJ2-3; size: .; CDR3: CASSQDPGGTTLDTQYF; DNA: TGCGCCAGCAGCCAAGATCCGGGGGGGACTACCCTAGATACGCAGTATTTT
V: TRBV10-2; D: .; J: TRBJ2-7; size: .; CDR3: CASINPPGEQYF; DNA: TGCGCCAGCATTAACCCCCCTGGGGAGCAGTACTTC
V: TRBV30; D: .; J: TRBJ1-1; size: .; CDR3: CAWSVSMNTEAFF; DNA: TGTGCCTGGAGTGTAAGTATGAACACTGAAGCTTTCTTT
V: TRBV5-8; D: .; J: TRBJ1-1; size: .; CDR3: CASRRGVGVTEAFF; DNA: TGTGCCAGCAGGAGGGGCGTGGGAGTCACTGAAGCTTTCTTT
V: TRBV5-1; D: .; J: TRBJ2-5; size: .; CDR3: CASSLGASVETQYF; DNA: TGCGCCAGCAGCTTGGGGGCTAGCGTGGAGACCCAGTACTTC